The entry that follows covers one TCR beta chain sequence. The record originates from a study of blood T cell repertoires in COVID-19. Study-wide context: Acute-phase and convalescent COVID-19 samples originated in the United States, Italy and Spain.

Germline CDR1 and CDR2: SGHVS and FNYEAQ. The CDR3 sequence is 15 residues long. V lost 2 bases and J lost 1; bases outside the gene matches: 1. Authors' analysis steps: Amplification from reference gene primers served as the basis for estimated nucleated cell counts. Measured with immunoSEQ multiplex PCR; TCRdb has only the in-frame clones, and not every one. That table supplies the V and J calls and clone size; D and trimming were determined from the DNA. The sample lists around 130,000 clones; approximately 90% were seen once. V and J are TRBV7-6 and TRBJ2-1; 8 nucleotides match TRBD1. The clonotype was recovered from a woman of 80 years or more with acute or convalescent COVID-19. The sequenced material came from peripheral blood. DNA for the CDR3: TGTGCCAGCAGCTTAAGACAGGGGTCCTACAATGAGCAGTTCTTC. This gives the protein CASSLRQGSYNEQFF.